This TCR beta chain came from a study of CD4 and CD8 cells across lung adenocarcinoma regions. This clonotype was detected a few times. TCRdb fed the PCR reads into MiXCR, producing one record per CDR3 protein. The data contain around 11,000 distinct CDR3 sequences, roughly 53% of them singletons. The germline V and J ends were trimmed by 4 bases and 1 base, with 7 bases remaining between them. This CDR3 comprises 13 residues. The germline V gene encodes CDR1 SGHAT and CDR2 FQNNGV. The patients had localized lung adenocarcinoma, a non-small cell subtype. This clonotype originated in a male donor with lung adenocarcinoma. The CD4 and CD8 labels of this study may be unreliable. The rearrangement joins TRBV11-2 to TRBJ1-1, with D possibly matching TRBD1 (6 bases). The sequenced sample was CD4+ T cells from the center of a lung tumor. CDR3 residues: CASSWGQNTEAFF. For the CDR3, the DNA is TGTGCCAGCAGCTGGGGACAGAACACTGAAGCTTTCTTT. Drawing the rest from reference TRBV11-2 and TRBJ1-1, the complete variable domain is EAGVAQSPRYKIIEKRQSVAFWCNPISGHATLYWYQQILGQGPKLLIQFQNNGVVDDSQLPKDRFSAERLKGVDSTLKIQPAKLEDSAVYLCASSWGQNTEAFFGQGTRLTVV.